Listed below are T cell receptor beta chains from one sample, sequenced in a study of cytomegalovirus exposure and HLA in healthy donors. Profiling relied on immunoSEQ multiplex PCR, and the TCRdb table lists in-frame clones only, not all of them. This repertoire comprises around 150,000 clones; its ten largest clones make up 1% to 1.5%. What was sequenced was PBMCs. These receptors all come from a woman aged 55-70 years in good health and CMV-seronegative. The CDR3 runs from the conserved cysteine through the conserved F or W.

j_call v_call cdr3_aa
TRBJ2-1 TRBV27 CASVGGQGGWDEQFF
TRBJ1-4 TRBV2 CASSLEGREKLFF
TRBJ1-1 TRBV11-1 CASSLPGFGTEAFF
TRBJ2-7 TRBV13 CASSNQRSSYEQYF
TRBJ1-4 TRBV18 CASSPAGEKLFF
TRBJ1-6 TRBV9 CASSVAGKNSPLHF
TRBJ2-5 TRBV5-1 CASSLTGEGETQYF
TRBJ2-7 TRBV21-1 CASSKPGRGSYEQYF
TRBJ1-1 TRBV27 CASRPGQGNEAFF
TRBJ1-2 TRBV6-6 CASSYSDPTANYGYTF
TRBJ1-5 TRBV10-3 CAISEESPQPQHF
TRBJ1-1 TRBV5-1 CASSQLGGAEAEAFF
TRBJ2-2 TRBV12-5 CASAPSGASTGELFF
TRBJ2-1 TRBV6-5 CATARDRVKNEQFF
TRBJ2-2 TRBV6-5 CASTQGLAGTGELFF
TRBJ2-5 TRBV6-1 CASSDGLAGVETQYF